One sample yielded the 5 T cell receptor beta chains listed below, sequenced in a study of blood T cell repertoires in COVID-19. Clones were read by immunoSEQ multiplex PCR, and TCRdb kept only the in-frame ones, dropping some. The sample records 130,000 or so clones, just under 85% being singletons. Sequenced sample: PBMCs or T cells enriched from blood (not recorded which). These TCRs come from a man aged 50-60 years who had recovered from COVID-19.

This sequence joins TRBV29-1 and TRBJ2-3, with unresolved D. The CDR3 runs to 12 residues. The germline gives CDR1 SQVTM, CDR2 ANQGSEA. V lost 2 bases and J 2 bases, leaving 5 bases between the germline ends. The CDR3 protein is CSVELPTDTQYF. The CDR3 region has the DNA TGCAGCGTTGAACTACCCACAGATACGCAGTATTTT.

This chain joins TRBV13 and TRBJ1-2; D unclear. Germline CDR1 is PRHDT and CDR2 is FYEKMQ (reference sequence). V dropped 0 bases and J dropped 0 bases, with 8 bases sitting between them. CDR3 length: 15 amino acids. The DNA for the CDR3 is TGTGCCAGCAGCTTAGGGGCAGTCACTAACTATGGCTACACCTTC. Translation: CASSLGAVTNYGYTF.

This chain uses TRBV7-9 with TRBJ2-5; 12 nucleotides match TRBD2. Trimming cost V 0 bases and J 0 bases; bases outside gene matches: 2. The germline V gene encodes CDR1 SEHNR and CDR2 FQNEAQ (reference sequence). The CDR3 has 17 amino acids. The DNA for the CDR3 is TGTGCCAGCAGCTTAGCGCTAGCGGGGGGGTACCAAGAGACCCAGTACTTC. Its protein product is CASSLALAGGYQETQYF.

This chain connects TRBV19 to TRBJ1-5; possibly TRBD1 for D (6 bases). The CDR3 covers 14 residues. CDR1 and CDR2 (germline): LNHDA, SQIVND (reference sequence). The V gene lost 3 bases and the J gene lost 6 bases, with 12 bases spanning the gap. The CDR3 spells CASSIPRGGQPQHF. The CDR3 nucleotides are TGTGCCAGTAGTATCCCCAGGGGCGGTCAGCCCCAGCATTTT.

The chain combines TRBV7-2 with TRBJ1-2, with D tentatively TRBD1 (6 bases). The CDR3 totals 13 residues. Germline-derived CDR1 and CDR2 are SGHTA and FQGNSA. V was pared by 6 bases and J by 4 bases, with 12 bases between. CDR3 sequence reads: CASSSGVGYGYTF. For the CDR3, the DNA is TGTGCCAGCAGTTCAGGGGTTGGCTATGGCTACACCTTC.